The 2 T cell receptor beta chains below were found in one sample sequenced in a study of post-analysis software for immune sequencing data. General study points: With TRBV5-6, TRBV5-1 and TRBV20-1 included, about five TRBV segments were more frequent in patients than in controls.

Every TCR beta cDNA library bore unique molecular identifiers. TCRdb re-called the PCR reads through MiXCR, storing one row per CDR3 protein. The table records hundreds of thousands of distinct CDR3 sequences, about 27% of them present only once. Their target antigens are unknown. The source material was blood. These receptors all stem from a girl under 18 with multiple sclerosis.

This chain connects TRBV6-5 to TRBJ2-1, with a possible D match to TRBD2 (6 bases). The CDR3 loop spans 15 amino acids. Germline CDR1 reads MNHEY; CDR2 reads SVGAGI. Deletions cut 5 bases from V and 8 bases from J, with 19 bases between. As DNA, the CDR3 is TGTGCCAGCAGTCTACCGGGACGACCGGGGGATGAGCAGTTCTTC. Translation: CASSLPGRPGDEQFF.

This clonotype was counted a few times. The chain is built from TRBV27 and TRBJ2-1; 8 bases match TRBD2. The germline gives CDR1 MNHEY, CDR2 SMNVEV (reference sequence). J was trimmed by 7 bases and V by 6 bases; bases with no gene match: 11. The CDR3 loop spans 15 amino acids. CDR3 in DNA: TGTGCCAGCAGATCCGGCGGGGGGAGGTGGAATGAGCAGTTCTTC. It encodes CASRSGGGRWNEQFF.